Presented here are 12 T cell receptor beta chains from one specimen sequenced in a study of monozygotic twins with inflammatory bowel disease. Reanalyzing the 5' RACE reads, TCRdb keeps one entry per CDR3 protein, without DNA. The listing contains hundreds of thousands of distinct CDR3 sequences. The sequencing sample was made of blood. The source is a human donor with ulcerative colitis or Crohn's disease, or a healthy co-twin of an affected twin (not recorded which).

The chain uses TRBV30 and TRBJ2-3; with no DNA, the TCRdb D assignment of TRBD2 cannot be verified. Germline V gene lookup returns CDR1 GTSNPN and CDR2 SVGIG (reference sequence). The CDR3 has 13 residues. The CDR3 is CAWSVRRSDTQYF.

The chain links TRBV20-1 to TRBJ2-1; the D call of TRBD2 rests on TCRdb alone, since no DNA is present to check it. Germline CDR1 reads DFQATT; CDR2 reads SNEGSKA (reference sequence). The CDR3 is 16 residues long. This CDR3 reads CSARVSSRGGYNEQFF.

V usage is TRBV7-2 and J usage is TRBJ1-2; the TCRdb D gene call, TRBD1, has no DNA to confirm it. The CDR3 length is 14 residues. Germline-derived CDR1 and CDR2 are SGHTA and FQGNSA. The CDR3: CASTMGQGARGYTF.

The chain has TRBV14 and TRBJ1-1. The CDR3 sequence is 13 residues long. Germline values: CDR1 SGHDN, CDR2 FVKESK. The CDR3 loop is CASSQQLNTEAFF.

The genes are TRBV4-1 and TRBJ1-2; absent DNA, TCRdb's TRBD1 call cannot be checked. CDR1 is MGHRA and CDR2 is YSYEKL in the germline V gene. This CDR3 contains 18 residues. CDR3 residues: CASSQATLGQGGNYGYTF.

The gene calls are TRBV6-5 and TRBJ1-2; TCRdb's assignment of TRBD1 cannot be checked, as there is no DNA. Per germline, CDR1 MNHEY and CDR2 SVGAGI. The CDR3 runs to 15 residues. The CDR3: CASSYETGGAYGYTF.

The rearrangement uses TRBV5-1 and TRBJ1-2; TCRdb gives TRBD1 as the D gene, but with no DNA this cannot be confirmed. Germline-derived CDR1 and CDR2 are SGHRS and YFSETQ. The CDR3 contains 16 residues. The CDR3 here is CASSLGQGDSSGGYTF.

This chain joins TRBV4-1 and TRBJ2-2; TCRdb's assignment of TRBD2 cannot be checked, as there is no DNA. The germline V gene has CDR1 MGHRA and CDR2 YSYEKL. The CDR3 contains 17 residues. CDR3: CASSQDASGGFAGELFF.

This chain connects TRBV6-5 to TRBJ1-6. Per the germline V gene, CDR1 is MNHEY and CDR2 is SVGAGI. The CDR3 runs to 17 residues. The CDR3 region is CASSYSPGAGGDSPLHF.

This rearrangement joins TRBV7-8 to TRBJ1-1; TCRdb's assignment of TRBD1 cannot be checked, as there is no DNA. Germline V lookup: CDR1 SGHVS, CDR2 FQNEAQ. The CDR3 consists of 15 residues. The CDR3 sequence is CASSPTGAGGTEAFF.

This chain links TRBV20-1 with TRBJ1-3. This CDR3 is built from 13 residues. Per the germline V gene, CDR1 is DFQATT and CDR2 is SNEGSKA (reference sequence). The CDR3 reads CSASGVRGNTIYF.

V gene TRBV9 combines with J gene TRBJ2-1; there is no DNA to check the TCRdb D call of TRBD1. Per germline, CDR1 SGDLS and CDR2 YYNGEE. The CDR3 is 15 amino acids. The CDR3 loop reads CASSPGTGGGNEQFF.